This TCR beta chain was documented in a study of cytomegalovirus exposure and HLA in healthy donors. Study overall: Researchers previously reported finding fewer than 120 million unique TCR beta sequences from approximately 190 million T cells.

On this clone itself: Its antigen is undetermined.

The germline V gene encodes CDR1 MRHNA and CDR2 SNTAGT. V lost 6 bases, J lost 7 bases, and 4 bases stayed unmatched. The CDR3 has 14 amino acids. Study results and caveats: It emerged from a later analysis that several of the most significant clusters appeared to be linked to common viral pathogens. The investigators catalogued under 200 TCR beta chains as cytomegalovirus-associated.

PCR involved 60 Vbeta and 13 Jbeta primers. Method: immunoSEQ multiplex PCR; TCRdb's copy keeps in-frame clones and lacks some. The sample lists about 100,000 clones, around 76% occurring once. The clonotype was recovered from a man aged 35-49 years in good health and CMV-seropositive. This chain joins TRBV6-4 and TRBJ1-6, with 9 bases lining up with TRBD1. The sample was PBMCs. The CDR3 sequence: CASRGQGSNSPLHF. The CDR3 DNA reads as TGTGCCAGCAGGGGACAGGGATCGAATTCACCCCTCCACTTT.